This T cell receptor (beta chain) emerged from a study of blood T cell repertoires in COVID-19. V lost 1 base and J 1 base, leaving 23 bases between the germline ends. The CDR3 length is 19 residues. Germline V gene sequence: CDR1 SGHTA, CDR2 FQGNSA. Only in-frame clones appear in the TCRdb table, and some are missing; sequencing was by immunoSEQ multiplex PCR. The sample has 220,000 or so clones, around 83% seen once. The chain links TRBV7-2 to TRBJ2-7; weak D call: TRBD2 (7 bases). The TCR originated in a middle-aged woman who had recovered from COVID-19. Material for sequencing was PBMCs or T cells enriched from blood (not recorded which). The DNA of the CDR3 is TGTGCCAGCAGCTTAGTCCCGACGAGGGGGGGAGGGCCTTCCTACGAGCAGTACTTC. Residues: CASSLVPTRGGGPSYEQYF. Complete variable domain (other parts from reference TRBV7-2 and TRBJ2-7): GAGVSQSPSNKVTEKGKDVELRCDPISGHTALYWYRQSLGQGLEFLIYFQGNSAPDKSGLPSDRFSAERTGGSVSTLTIQRTQQEDSAVYLCASSLVPTRGGGPSYEQYFGPGTRLTVT.